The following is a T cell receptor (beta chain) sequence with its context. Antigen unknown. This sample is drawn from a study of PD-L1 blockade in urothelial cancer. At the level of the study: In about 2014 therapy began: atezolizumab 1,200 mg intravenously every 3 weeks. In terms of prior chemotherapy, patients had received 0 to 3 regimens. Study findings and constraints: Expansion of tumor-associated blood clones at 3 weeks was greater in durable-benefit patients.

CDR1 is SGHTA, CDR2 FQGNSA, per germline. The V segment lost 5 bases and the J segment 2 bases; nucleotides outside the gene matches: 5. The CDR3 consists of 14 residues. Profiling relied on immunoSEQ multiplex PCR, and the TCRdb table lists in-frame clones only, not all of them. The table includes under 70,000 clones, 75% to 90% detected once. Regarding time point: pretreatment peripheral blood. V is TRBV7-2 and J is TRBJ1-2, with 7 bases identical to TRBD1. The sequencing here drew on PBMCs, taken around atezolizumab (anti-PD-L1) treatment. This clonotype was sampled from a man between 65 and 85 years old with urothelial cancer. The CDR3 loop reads CASSQQTGNYGYTF. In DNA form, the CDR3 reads TGTGCCAGCAGCCAACAGACAGGGAACTATGGCTACACCTTC.